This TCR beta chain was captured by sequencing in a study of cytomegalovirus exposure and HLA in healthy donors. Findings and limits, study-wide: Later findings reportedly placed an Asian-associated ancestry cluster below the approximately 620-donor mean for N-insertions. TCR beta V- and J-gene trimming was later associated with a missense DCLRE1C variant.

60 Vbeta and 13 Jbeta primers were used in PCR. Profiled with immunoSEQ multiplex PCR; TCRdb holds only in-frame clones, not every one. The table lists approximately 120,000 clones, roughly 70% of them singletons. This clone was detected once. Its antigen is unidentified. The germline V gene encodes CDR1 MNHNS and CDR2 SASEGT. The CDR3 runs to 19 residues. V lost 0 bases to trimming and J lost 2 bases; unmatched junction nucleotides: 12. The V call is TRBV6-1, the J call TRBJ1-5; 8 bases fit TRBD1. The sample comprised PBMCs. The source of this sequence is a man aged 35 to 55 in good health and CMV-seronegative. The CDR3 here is CASSEALGAGGLGNQPQHF. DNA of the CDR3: TGTGCCAGCAGTGAAGCGCTTGGCGCAGGGGGCCTAGGCAATCAGCCCCAGCATTTT.